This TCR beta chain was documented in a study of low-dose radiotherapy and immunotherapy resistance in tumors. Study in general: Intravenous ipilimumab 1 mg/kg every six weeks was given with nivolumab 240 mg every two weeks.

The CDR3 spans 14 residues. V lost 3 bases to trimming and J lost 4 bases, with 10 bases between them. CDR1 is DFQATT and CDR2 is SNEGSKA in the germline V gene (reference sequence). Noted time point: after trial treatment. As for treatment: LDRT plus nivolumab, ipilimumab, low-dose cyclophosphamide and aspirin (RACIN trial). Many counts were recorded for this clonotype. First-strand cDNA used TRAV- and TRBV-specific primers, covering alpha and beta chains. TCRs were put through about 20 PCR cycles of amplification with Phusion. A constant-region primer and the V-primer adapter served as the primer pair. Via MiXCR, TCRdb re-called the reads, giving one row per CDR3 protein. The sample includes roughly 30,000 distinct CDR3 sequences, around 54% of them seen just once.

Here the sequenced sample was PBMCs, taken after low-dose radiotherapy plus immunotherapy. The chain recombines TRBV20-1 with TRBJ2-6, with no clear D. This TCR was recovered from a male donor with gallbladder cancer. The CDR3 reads CSASIDPGANVLTF. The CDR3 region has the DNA TGCAGTGCTAGCATAGATCCGGGGGCCAACGTCCTGACTTTC.